A selection of T cell receptor beta chains follows, all from one sample in a study of T cell repertoires in cytomegalovirus infection. TCRdb re-derived calls from the reads in MiXCR, one entry per CDR3 protein. Among 370,000 or so distinct CDR3 sequences listed, roughly a third were seen once. No antigen has been assigned to these receptors. Here the sequenced sample was cultured PBMCs, taken from culture after CMV antigen stimulation. The receptor source for this set is a human donor in good health (CMV status not recorded). Some clones in this sample may be carry-over from other donors' samples. Both conserved end residues are part of each CDR3.

>TRBJ2-6|TRBV18
CAGSPPWQAGSGANVLTF
>TRBJ1-1|TRBV10-3
CAISEPSSSRGRTEAFF
>TRBJ1-6|TRBV20-1
CSASRDGSPLHF
>TRBJ2-7|TRBV24-1
CATSAGDSSYEQYF
>TRBJ2-5|TRBV19
CASGVYAGQETQYF
>TRBJ1-1|TRBV20-1
CSARDRSTEAFF
>TRBJ1-5|TRBV6-1
CASSNDRLQPQHF
>TRBJ2-2|TRBV19
CASSPDPPGELFF
>TRBJ2-2|TRBV7-9
CASSLSGTIPGTGELFF
>TRBJ1-1|TRBV7-9
CASSLVQENTEAFF
>TRBJ2-3|TRBV30
CAWERSTDTQYF
>TRBJ2-3|TRBV4-3
CASSQEAPTSGRAISTDTQYF
>TRBJ1-1|TRBV7-3
CASSSQGATEAFF
>TRBJ2-2|TRBV19
CASRPQGLRTGELFF
>TRBJ1-2|TRBV6-5
CASGTGRYGYTF
>TRBJ2-1|TRBV12-3/TRBV12-4
CASSLASGTGVSYEQFF
>TRBJ2-1|TRBV7-3
CASGPPGAGYNEQFF
>TRBJ2-1|TRBV7-2
CASSYLAGGAYNEQFF
>TRBJ2-2|TRBV12-3/TRBV12-4
CASRIGLAGGNTGELFF
>TRBJ1-1|TRBV7-2
CASSADSARSRAEAFF
>TRBJ2-7|TRBV6-2/TRBV6-3
CASSSDLAGGYEQYF
>TRBJ2-1|TRBV28
CASDTSGRGNEQFF
>TRBJ2-7|TRBV6-1
CAASRAGAYEQYF
>TRBJ1-2|TRBV27
CASSSGAGAIYGYTF
>TRBJ2-3|TRBV4-3
CASSQDPLDTQYF